In this sample, the clone carrying this T cell receptor beta chain turned up a few times. The antigen is not known. CDR3 length equals 13 residues. V was cut by 5 bases and J by 6 bases, with 10 bases left in between. Germline CDR1 and CDR2: SGHDN and FVKESK. The data originate from a study of lymphopenia after photon versus proton radiotherapy. General study findings and limits: Better survival with proton therapy was suggested as possible, not demonstrated. Relative stability marked proton patients; photon patients lost diversity and naive cells.

TCRdb's copy holds only in-frame clones and misses some; the assay was immunoSEQ multiplex PCR. The profile shows 60,000 to 75,000 clones, 86% of them singletons. The TCR sequence derives from a man in his forties with gastric cancer. This sample comprised peripheral blood, obtained from a patient treated with photon-based radiotherapy. This chain connects TRBV14 to TRBJ2-2; D call uncertain. The chain's CDR3 is CASSKLGPGELFF. For the CDR3, the DNA is TGTGCCAGCAGCAAGTTGGGTCCCGGGGAGCTGTTTTTT.